What follows are 18 T cell receptor beta chains derived from one specimen sequenced in a study of shared clonotypes between healthy human individuals. Measured with immunoSEQ multiplex PCR; TCRdb has only the in-frame clones, and not every one. This table holds roughly 2,500,000 clones, roughly 93% found once. The sequencing input was naive CD4+ T cells from PBMCs. As for subset: CD45RA+ positively selected. All receptors derive from a man younger than 35 in good health. Some clones in this sample may be carry-over from other donors' samples.

This chain joins TRBV5-1 and TRBJ2-1, with D unresolved. The V and J ends lost 1 base and 9 bases respectively, with 20 bases between them. The germline gives CDR1 SGHRS, CDR2 YFSETQ. The CDR3 consists of 16 residues. The CDR3 nucleotides read TGCGCCAGCAGCTTGATAACCCCTGCCTCCTACGGTGAGCAGTTCTTC. Its protein product is CASSLITPASYGEQFF.

The chain couples TRBV9 to TRBJ2-3, with D unclear. The CDR3 consists of 14 residues. From germline, CDR1 is SGDLS and CDR2 YYNGEE. The V end was cut by 0 bases, the J end by 5 bases, with 10 bases between. CDR3 sequence reads: CASSVGPRQDTQYF. As DNA, the CDR3 is TGTGCCAGCAGCGTAGGTCCGAGGCAAGATACGCAGTATTTT.

The chain uses TRBV5-1 and TRBJ1-4; the match to TRBD1 covers 8 bases. V was clipped by 0 bases and J by 6 bases; unmatched bases: 7. The CDR3 sequence is 16 residues long. Germline assignment: CDR1 SGHRS and CDR2 YFSETQ. Here the CDR3 reads CASSLALPGGDEKLFF. The CDR3 nucleotides are TGCGCCAGCAGCTTGGCCCTTCCAGGGGGCGATGAAAAACTGTTTTTT.

The J gene is TRBJ1-1, the V gene TRBV14; maybe TRBD1 (5 bases). The CDR3 length is 17 residues. Trimming stripped 1 base from V and 6 bases from J, with 21 bases between. Germline assignment: CDR1 SGHDN and CDR2 FVKESK. This CDR3 reads CASSQGGTRVIGAEAFF. CDR3 DNA: TGTGCCAGCAGCCAAGGCGGGACCAGGGTGATCGGTGCTGAAGCTTTCTTT.

As for this clone: At the DNA level, this CDR3 is encoded by other sequences in the same sample as well. The chain recombines TRBV30 with TRBJ1-5; D not resolved. The germline V gene encodes CDR1 GTSNPN and CDR2 SVGIG (reference sequence). V was shortened by 2 bases and J by 5 bases, with 7 bases between the two germline ends. The CDR3 spans 12 residues. The CDR3 DNA is TGTGCCTGGAGTCGAGGTGATCAGCCCCAGCATTTT. Its translation: CAWSRGDQPQHF.

V is TRBV4-2 and J is TRBJ2-7, with 8 bases that match TRBD2. The CDR3 is 15 amino acids. V was pared by 4 bases and J by 1 base, with 6 bases of the junction left unmatched. Germline CDR1 LGHNA, CDR2 YNFKEQ. CDR3 sequence: CASSLVRGGSYEQYF. In DNA, the CDR3 is TGTGCCAGCAGCCTCGTTCGGGGGGGTTCCTACGAGCAGTACTTC.

The V call is TRBV2, the J call TRBJ2-4; 8 bases match TRBD1. This CDR3 has 13 residues. Trimming removed 6 bases from V and 5 bases from J; junction bases left unmatched: 3. Germline CDR1 SNHLY, CDR2 FYNNEI. In DNA form, the CDR3 reads TGTGCCAGCAGGTCAGGGGGCGAAAACATTCAGTACTTC. Amino acids: CASRSGGENIQYF.

This clone was picked up one time. The V gene is TRBV6-1, the J gene TRBJ1-2; TRBD1 aligns across 7 bases. Germline CDR1 MNHNS, CDR2 SASEGT. The J segment lost 4 bases and the V segment lost 7 bases, leaving 9 bases of the junction unmatched. The CDR3 totals 14 residues. As DNA, the CDR3 is TGTGCCAGCAATAGACAGGGAAGACTCTATGGCTACACCTTC. It encodes CASNRQGRLYGYTF.

As for this clone: The same CDR3 is also encoded by other DNA sequences in this sample. The J gene is TRBJ1-5, the V gene TRBV28, with a tentative D call TRBD1 (6 bases). Deletions cut 8 bases from V and 7 bases from J, with 12 bases between. This CDR3 is built from 12 residues. CDR1 and CDR2 from the germline V gene are MDHEN and SYDVKM. The CDR3 protein is CASREGGQPQHF. The CDR3 bases are TGTGCCAGCCGTGAGGGGGGACAGCCCCAGCATTTT.

The chain couples TRBV5-1 to TRBJ1-1; TRBD1 might be the D (5 bases). Germline lookup yields CDR1 SGHRS and CDR2 YFSETQ. The CDR3 has 15 amino acids. V was cut by 0 bases and J by 2 bases, with 11 bases left in between. Here the CDR3 DNA reads TGCGCCAGCAGCTTGGGTGCAGGGATTAACACTGAAGCTTTCTTT. This sequence encodes CASSLGAGINTEAFF.

The chain recombines TRBV6-4 with TRBJ2-7; 7 positions match TRBD1. After removal of 2 bases from V and 1 base from J, the junction contained 8 bases not matched to a gene. This CDR3 has 16 amino acids. From germline, CDR1 is MRHNA and CDR2 SNTAGT. CDR3 protein: CASSDPGQAPSYEQYF. CDR3 DNA sequence: TGTGCCAGCAGTGACCCTGGACAGGCTCCTTCCTACGAGCAGTACTTC.

V is TRBV2 and J is TRBJ2-1; D gene uncertain. V was trimmed by 1 base and J by 1 base, leaving 5 bases between them. The CDR3 sequence is 14 residues long. Germline CDR1 reads SNHLY; CDR2 reads FYNNEI. The CDR3 nucleotides read TGTGCCAGCAGTGAAGACAGATCCTACAATGAGCAGTTCTTC. It encodes CASSEDRSYNEQFF.

The J gene is TRBJ1-1, the V gene TRBV5-8; D not resolved. This CDR3 is 13 amino acids long. CDR1 and CDR2 from the germline V gene are SGHTS and YDEGEE. Trimming pared 0 bases from V and 3 bases from J, leaving 6 bases between. This CDR3 reads CASSLGSYTEAFF. The CDR3 nucleotides are TGTGCCAGCAGCTTGGGGAGTTACACTGAAGCTTTCTTT.

This sequence joins TRBV28 and TRBJ2-7, with TRBD2 identical over 7 bases. This CDR3 region has 14 residues. V shed 6 bases and J 2 bases; nucleotides not matched to a gene: 7. The germline gives CDR1 MDHEN, CDR2 SYDVKM. This CDR3 is CASSSGGGAYEQYF. The CDR3 DNA follows: TGTGCCAGCAGCTCGGGGGGAGGAGCCTACGAGCAGTACTTC.

The J gene is TRBJ2-2, the V gene TRBV27; tentative D call: TRBD2 (5 bases). The germline V and J ends were trimmed by 6 bases and 4 bases, with 18 bases remaining between them. CDR3 size: 16 residues. CDR1 and CDR2 (germline): MNHEY, SMNVEV (reference sequence). The CDR3: CASRGSRYPSTGELFF. In nucleotides, the CDR3 is TGTGCCAGCAGAGGGAGTCGGTATCCGAGCACCGGGGAGCTGTTTTTT.

V and J are TRBV6-1 and TRBJ2-1, with a possible D match to TRBD1 (6 bases). The CDR3 spans 15 residues. V lost 3 bases, J lost 7 bases, and 16 bases lay in between. Germline V gene sequence: CDR1 MNHNS, CDR2 SASEGT. This CDR3 reads CASSDYPGAKNEQFF. The DNA for the CDR3 is TGTGCCAGCAGTGATTACCCAGGGGCGAAGAATGAGCAGTTCTTC.

The chain combines TRBV7-2 with TRBJ2-1; a possible D gene is TRBD2 (6 bases). The CDR3 consists of 14 residues. CDR1 and CDR2 (germline): SGHTA, FQGNSA. V lost 7 bases and J 6 bases, leaving 16 bases between the germline ends. The DNA of the CDR3 is TGTGCCAGCACCCTCAGAAAAGCGGGCAATGAGCAGTTCTTC. Translating it yields CASTLRKAGNEQFF.

The chain couples TRBV27 to TRBJ1-5; D might be TRBD1 (5 bases). The V end lost 5 bases, the J end lost 12 bases, and 20 bases lay between the germline ends. This CDR3 contains 14 residues. CDR1 and CDR2 (germline): MNHEY, SMNVEV (reference sequence). As DNA, the CDR3 is TGTGCCAGCAGTCCGAGAGGGGTGCCAGTAATCCAGCATTTT. This gives the protein CASSPRGVPVIQHF.